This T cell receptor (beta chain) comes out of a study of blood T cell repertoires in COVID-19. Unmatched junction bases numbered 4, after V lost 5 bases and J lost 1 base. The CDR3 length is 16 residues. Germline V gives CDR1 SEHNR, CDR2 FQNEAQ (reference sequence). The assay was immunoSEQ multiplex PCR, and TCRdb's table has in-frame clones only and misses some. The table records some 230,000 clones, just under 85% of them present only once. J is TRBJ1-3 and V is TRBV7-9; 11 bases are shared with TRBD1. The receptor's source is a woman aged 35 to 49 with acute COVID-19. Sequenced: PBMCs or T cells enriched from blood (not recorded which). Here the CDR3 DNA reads TGTGCCAGCAGCCGGACAGGGGGCGAGTCTGGAAACACCATATATTTT. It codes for CASSRTGGESGNTIYF.